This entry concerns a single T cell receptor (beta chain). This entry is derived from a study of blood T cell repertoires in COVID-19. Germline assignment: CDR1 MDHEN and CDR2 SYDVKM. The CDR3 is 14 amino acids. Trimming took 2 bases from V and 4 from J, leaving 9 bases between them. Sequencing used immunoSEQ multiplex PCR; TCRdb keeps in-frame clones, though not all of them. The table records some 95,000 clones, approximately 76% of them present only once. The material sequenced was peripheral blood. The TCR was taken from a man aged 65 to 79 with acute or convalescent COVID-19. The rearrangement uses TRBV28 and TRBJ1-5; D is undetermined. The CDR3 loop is CASSLGQFNQPQHF. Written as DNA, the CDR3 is TGTGCCAGCAGTTTAGGGCAGTTTAATCAGCCCCAGCATTTT.